This entry is about one T cell receptor beta chain. V was clipped by 4 bases and J by 1 base; unmatched bases: 6. Germline values: CDR1 SGHDT, CDR2 YYEEEE. This CDR3 is 16 amino acids long. These data come from a study of neoadjuvant anti-PD-1 for oral cavity cancer. No culture or expansion preceded analysis of these blood cells. Repertoires were generated with immunoSEQ multiplex PCR, while TCRdb's copy carries only in-frame clones and drops some. The sample consists of tens of thousands of clones, under 85% of them appearing once. The TCR comes from a person between 40 and 85 years old with oral cavity squamous cell carcinoma. V and J are TRBV5-6 and TRBJ2-7; TRBD2 agrees at 12 bases. Sequencing was performed on PBMCs, taken before nivolumab (anti-PD-1) treatment. CDR3 nucleotide sequence: TGTGCCAGCAGCCTTCGGACTAGCGGGAAGTCCTACGAGCAGTACTTC. Protein sequence: CASSLRTSGKSYEQYF.